This T cell receptor (beta chain) appears in the sequencing data of a study of Ad26.COV2.S vaccination and SARS-CoV-2 variants. In the study overall: Recipients of Ad26.COV2.S got it intramuscularly, once or twice 56 days apart.

Of note for this clone: The target antigen is unknown.

Study observations and caveats: Spike-specific TCR breadth was greater after Ad26.COV2.S than placebo. Substantial response breadth was reportedly seen for spike-specific CD8+ and CD4+ T cells after vaccination.

V lost 1 base and J 11 bases, leaving 20 bases between the germline ends. CDR3 size: 15 residues. Germline V lookup: CDR1 SGHNT, CDR2 YENEEA. The table came from immunoSEQ multiplex PCR; TCRdb's copy has only in-frame clones and leaves some out. Seen here are 440,000 or so clones, 90% observed once, and the top ten hold roughly 4.3%. Treatment defined: around 19 received Ad26.COV2.S at low or high dose, single or two shots; five or six received placebo; per-sample allocation not given. Samples came from day 63 after the first vaccine or placebo injection. Ad26 vector vaccine expressed Wuhan-strain SARS-CoV-2 spike.

This TCR came from a person between 18 and 65 years old who received the Ad26.COV2.S COVID-19 vaccine or a placebo. The J gene is TRBJ1-1, the V gene TRBV11-3, with D possibly being TRBD1 (5 bases). The sequences come from peripheral blood, collected in a trial of Ad26.COV2.S vaccine versus placebo. This CDR3 reads CASSLVSHQGRWAFF. CDR3 DNA: TGTGCCAGCAGCTTAGTTTCACATCAGGGAAGATGGGCTTTCTTT.